This entry lists 5 T cell receptor beta chains sequenced from one sample in a study of blood T cell repertoires in COVID-19. Profiled with immunoSEQ multiplex PCR; TCRdb holds only in-frame clones, not every one. The sample records approximately 170,000 clones, 80% to 95% being singletons. The sample was peripheral blood. The receptors shown here come from a woman aged 55-69 years with COVID-19, enrolled during active disease.

The rearrangement joins TRBV29-1 to TRBJ2-1; 7 bases match TRBD1. Trimming at V came to 7 bases and at J to 4 bases, leaving 7 bases not matched to a gene. The germline CDR1 and CDR2 sequences are SQVTM and ANQGSEA. CDR3 length: 13 residues. CDR3 nucleotides: TGCAGCGCGGCCGGGACAGCATACAATGAGCAGTTCTTC. It is translated as CSAAGTAYNEQFF.

The V call is TRBV10-3, the J call TRBJ2-7; 9 bases are shared with TRBD1. CDR1 and CDR2 (germline): ENHRY, SYGVKD. This CDR3 spans 14 amino acids. The ends lost 10 bases at V and 5 bases at J; junction bases unmatched: 12. The CDR3 sequence is CATSRGTGSDEQYF. The DNA of the CDR3 is TGTGCCACCTCGCGAGGGACAGGGAGCGACGAGCAGTACTTC.

This chain joins TRBV5-1 and TRBJ1-6; tentatively, D is TRBD1 (6 bases). The CDR3 consists of 14 residues. Germline lookup yields CDR1 SGHRS and CDR2 YFSETQ. With 5 bases removed from V and 7 bases from J, the gap between germline ends came to 13 bases. CDR3 sequence (DNA): TGCGCCAGCAGTTCCGGACAGAGAAATTCACCCCTCCACTTT. It codes for CASSSGQRNSPLHF.

The chain combines TRBV6-5 with TRBJ1-2; 9 bases fit TRBD1. The CDR3 loop spans 14 amino acids. With V trimmed by 6 bases and J by 7 bases, 9 bases remained unmatched. Germline V CDR1 and CDR2: MNHEY, SVGAGI. Here the CDR3 DNA reads TGTGCCAGCAGAGCGGGGGACAGGGCCGGTGGCTACACCTTC. The encoded protein is CASRAGDRAGGYTF.

The count of this clone is one. The V call is TRBV9, the J call TRBJ2-1; TRBD2 aligns across 9 bases. The CDR3 contains 20 residues. In germline, CDR1 is SGDLS, CDR2 YYNGEE. V gave up 4 bases and J gave up 8 bases; unmatched junction bases: 25. The CDR3 DNA follows: TGTGCCAGCAGCACCGATAGCGGGGGAGGGGGCCTTTACTTTAGCGATGAGCAGTTCTTC. This codes for CASSTDSGGGGLYFSDEQFF.